Listed below are T cell receptor beta chains from one sample, sequenced in a study of neurological immune-mediated disorders. TCRdb itself ran the 5' RACE reads through MiXCR, one entry per CDR3 protein. The table includes more than 100,000 distinct CDR3 sequences, 10% to 11% detected once. The sequenced material came from PBMCs. Receptors originate from a female donor with HTLV-1-associated myelopathy (HAM/TSP). CDR3s include the opening cysteine and the closing phenylalanine or tryptophan. The D gene is left open where the match is weak. Only some rows state a clone size, as once, few, many or a class for expanded clones.

many	TRBV4-1	NA	TRBJ2-1	CASSQDSPGKLYNEQFF	TGCGCCAGCAGCCAAGATTCTCCCGGGAAGCTCTACAATGAGCAGTTCTTC
many	TRBV12-3/TRBV12-4	NA	TRBJ1-6	CASSPGLNRADNSPLHF	TGTGCCAGCAGCCCGGGGTTGAACAGGGCCGATAATTCACCCCTCCACTTT
many	TRBV20-1	NA	TRBJ1-4	CSASRRTNEKLFF	TGCAGTGCTAGCAGGAGAACTAATGAAAAACTGTTTTTT
many	TRBV10-3	NA	TRBJ2-2	CAITRGPGELFF	TGTGCCATCACTCGGGGCCCCGGGGAGCTGTTTTTT
many	TRBV7-9	TRBD1	TRBJ2-1	CASIKDRANEQFF	TGTGCCAGCATCAAGGACAGGGCCAATGAGCAGTTCTTC
many	TRBV24-1	TRBD1	TRBJ2-1	CATSGPAGTGGLEQFF	TGTGCCACCAGTGGACCAGCCGGGACAGGGGGCCTTGAGCAGTTCTTC
NA	TRBV15	NA	TRBJ2-7	CATSRVDYGTYEQYF	TGTGCCACCAGCAGAGTAGATTACGGTACCTACGAGCAGTACTTC
many	TRBV20-1	TRBD2	TRBJ2-3	CSGRDYYTDTQYF	TGCAGTGGAAGGGACTACTACACAGATACGCAGTATTTT
many	TRBV7-9	NA	TRBJ1-4	CASSSSRRTNEKLFF	TGTGCCAGCAGCTCCAGTAGGAGGACTAATGAAAAACTGTTTTTT
many	TRBV7-8	TRBD1	TRBJ2-7	CASSQDRASEQYF	TGTGCCAGCAGCCAGGACAGGGCGAGCGAGCAGTACTTC
many	TRBV5-1	NA	TRBJ2-5	CASSRNVRAEETQYF	TGCGCCAGCAGCCGCAATGTTAGGGCGGAAGAGACCCAGTACTTC
many	TRBV6-5	TRBD1	TRBJ1-2	CASSSGGAIYGYTF	TGTGCCAGCAGTTCAGGGGGCGCGATCTATGGCTACACCTTC
NA	TRBV20-1	NA	TRBJ2-2	CSARASDTGELFF	TGCAGTGCTAGAGCCTCGGACACCGGGGAGCTGTTTTTT
few	TRBV5-1	TRBD1	TRBJ1-4	CASSVGQGNEKLFF	TGCGCCAGCAGCGTGGGACAGGGAAATGAAAAACTGTTTTTT
few	TRBV6-5	NA	TRBJ1-2	CASRPRRGTVTDRGPFYGYTF	TGTGCCAGCAGACCACGGCGGGGTACCGTTACAGATAGGGGTCCGTTCTATGGCTACACCTTC
many	TRBV6-5	NA	TRBJ1-3	CASSYSKRSGNTIYF	TGTGCCAGCAGTTACTCCAAACGCTCTGGAAACACCATATATTTT
NA	TRBV7-2	TRBD1	TRBJ2-7	CASSSGGDKRSYEQYF	TGTGCCAGCAGTTCAGGGGGAGACAAGCGCTCCTACGAGCAGTACTTC
many	TRBV28	NA	TRBJ1-1	CASSLKDLNTEAFF	TGTGCCAGCAGTTTAAAGGATCTGAACACTGAAGCTTTCTTT
many	TRBV20-1	NA	TRBJ1-1	CSARGARQAKNVNTEAFF	TGCAGTGCTAGAGGGGCGAGACAGGCGAAGAACGTGAACACTGAAGCTTTCTTT
many	TRBV7-3	NA	TRBJ2-2	CASSRTVANTGELFF	TGTGCCAGCAGTAGGACAGTAGCGAACACCGGGGAGCTGTTTTTT
many	TRBV7-8	NA	TRBJ2-1	CASSTQGPSASSYNEQFF	TGTGCCAGCAGCACACAGGGCCCATCCGCTAGCTCCTACAATGAGCAGTTCTTC
many	TRBV18	NA	TRBJ1-5	CASRDDGNQPQHF	TGTGCCAGCAGAGATGATGGCAATCAGCCCCAGCATTTT
many	TRBV6-1	NA	TRBJ1-2	CASSAPDSLIYGYTF	TGTGCCAGCAGTGCTCCGGACAGCCTTATCTATGGCTACACCTTC
few	TRBV5-6	TRBD1	TRBJ2-7	CASSFPGGHEQYF	TGTGCCAGCAGCTTCCCAGGGGGCCACGAGCAGTACTTC
few	TRBV5-1	NA	TRBJ2-1	CASSLWTLNGERNEQFF	TGCGCCAGCAGCTTGTGGACGCTTAACGGAGAGAGGAATGAGCAGTTCTTC
many	TRBV12-3/TRBV12-4	TRBD1	TRBJ2-5	CASSFGQEETQYF	TGTGCCAGCAGTTTCGGACAGGAAGAGACCCAGTACTTC
many	TRBV5-1	NA	TRBJ2-2	CASSLDGYNTGELFF	TGCGCCAGCAGCTTGGACGGTTACAACACCGGGGAGCTGTTTTTT
many	TRBV20-1	NA	TRBJ1-6	CSARDRAAGNSPLHF	TGCAGTGCTAGAGATCGCGCGGCAGGGAATTCACCCCTCCACTTT
many	TRBV5-1	NA	TRBJ2-7	CASSLGEPYEQYF	TGCGCCAGCAGCTTAGGGGAGCCCTACGAGCAGTACTTC
many	TRBV12-3/TRBV12-4	NA	TRBJ2-1	CASSLRDFGGDEQFF	TGTGCCAGCAGTCTCAGGGACTTTGGGGGCGATGAGCAGTTCTTC
many	TRBV10-3	NA	TRBJ2-1	CALGWGNEQFF	TGTGCCCTGGGTTGGGGGAATGAGCAGTTCTTC
NA	TRBV5-1	NA	TRBJ2-3	CASSSVRGDTQYF	TGCGCCAGCAGCTCAGTGCGGGGCGATACGCAGTATTTT
many	TRBV20-1	NA	TRBJ2-4	CSATTIGRIQYF	TGCAGTGCTACGACCATTGGACGAATTCAGTACTTC
many	TRBV4-1	NA	TRBJ2-1	CASSQDLMVSGLSSYNEQFF	TGCGCCAGCAGCCAAGATTTAATGGTGTCGGGCCTCAGCTCCTACAATGAGCAGTTCTTC
many	TRBV5-5	NA	TRBJ2-2	CASSLANTGELFF	TGTGCCAGCAGCTTGGCGAACACCGGGGAGCTGTTTTTT
many	TRBV20-1	TRBD1	TRBJ2-1	CSASEGAVYNEQFF	TGCAGTGCTAGTGAGGGGGCCGTATACAATGAGCAGTTCTTC
NA	TRBV18	NA	TRBJ2-3	CASSPQPLGSGDTQYF	TGTGCCAGCTCACCACAGCCTTTAGGGTCCGGGGATACGCAGTATTTT
many	TRBV20-1	TRBD2	TRBJ2-1	CSVSPAGRVHNEQFF	TGCAGTGTTAGCCCAGCGGGGAGGGTGCACAATGAGCAGTTCTTC
many	TRBV20-1	TRBD2	TRBJ2-2	CSGKRSGGPGELFF	TGCAGTGGGAAGAGGTCGGGGGGGCCCGGGGAGCTGTTTTTT
many	TRBV5-1	NA	TRBJ2-6	CASSRLDSGANVLTF	TGCGCCAGCAGCCGATTAGACTCTGGGGCCAACGTCCTGACTTTC
NA	TRBV19	NA	TRBJ2-2	CASSGRTPNTGELFF	TGTGCCAGTAGTGGGAGGACACCGAACACCGGGGAGCTGTTTTTT
many	TRBV5-1	NA	TRBJ2-3	CASSPRVRTDTQYF	TGCGCCAGCAGCCCTAGGGTGAGGACAGATACGCAGTATTTT